This T cell receptor (beta chain) is from a study of T cells in Graves' hyperthyroidism and ophthalmopathy. The V and J ends lost 7 bases and 4 bases respectively, with 13 bases between them. This CDR3 is 13 amino acids long. Looked up from germline, CDR1 is MDHEN and CDR2 is SYDVKM. It was RNA transcripts that yielded the amplified TCR beta CDR3 regions. First-round RT-PCR of the TCR CDR3 relied on the HTBI primer set. TCRdb recomputed calls from the multiplex PCR reads with MiXCR, one row per CDR3 protein. The table shows 550,000 to 650,000 distinct CDR3 sequences, with about 14% occurring only once. This clonotype was counted only a few times. Its specificity is not known. Broader study findings: Most clonotypes that expanded in the thyroid above 0.001 also showed up in blood.

Those with hyperthyroidism were 18 to 65 years old, newly diagnosed, and ill for under 2 months. Sequencing was performed on blood. This chain links TRBV28 with TRBJ1-2, with TRBD1 as a possible D gene (6 bases). This TCR came from a woman aged 40 to 50 with Graves' hyperthyroidism. As DNA, the CDR3 is TGTGCCAGCAACCCGGGACACCGCTATGGCTACACCTTC. This codes for CASNPGHRYGYTF.